The T cell receptor (beta chain) described here comes from a study of blood T cell repertoires in COVID-19. Across the study: T cells, B-cell-depleted T cells, or PBMCs provided the cDNA or gDNA that served as material.

The CDR3 loop spans 15 amino acids. The V segment lost 2 bases and the J segment 8 bases; nucleotides outside the gene matches: 8. Germline V gene data show CDR1 as MDHEN and CDR2 as SYDVKM. In the source study's methods: Amplification from reference gene primers served as the basis for estimated nucleated cell counts. TCRdb's table, derived via immunoSEQ multiplex PCR, lists solely in-frame clones and lacks some. V, J and clone size derive from that table, while D and trimming were established from the DNA sequence. The table lists roughly 380,000 clones, 70% to 90% of them singletons. The clonotype was recovered from a woman aged 40 to 50 with COVID-19, enrolled during active disease. This chain links TRBV28 with TRBJ2-5; 10 positions match TRBD2. Specimen: peripheral blood. The CDR3 DNA reads as TGTGCCAGCAGTTTACCTCTAGCGGGAGTTAACACCCAGTACTTC. It specifies CASSLPLAGVNTQYF.